The rows below give T cell receptor beta chains drawn from one sample of a study of blood T cell repertoires in COVID-19. Profiling relied on immunoSEQ multiplex PCR, and the TCRdb table lists in-frame clones only, not all of them. Among under 200,000 clones listed, 90% to 95% were seen once. The sequencing input was peripheral blood. The receptors were gathered from a man aged 50-59 years with acute or convalescent COVID-19. CDR3s include the opening cysteine and the closing phenylalanine or tryptophan. Each record gives: CDR3 length, V gene, clone size, D gene, J gene, CDR3 DNA, CDR3 protein. A D gene is named only where the DNA matches it firmly. Clone size appears in some rows only: once, few, many, or a class for an expanded clone.

length: 15
V: TRBV30
size: few
D: TRBD1
J: TRBJ2-6
DNA: TGTGCCTGGACAGGGGGTAACTCTGGGGCCAACGTCCTGACTTTC
CDR3: CAWTGGNSGANVLTF

length: 13
V: TRBV20-1
size: NA
D: NA
J: TRBJ2-3
DNA: TGCAGTGCTAGTGACCGTCCCTTAGATACGCAGTATTTT
CDR3: CSASDRPLDTQYF

length: 16
V: TRBV3-1/TRBV3-2
size: NA
D: TRBD2
J: TRBJ2-2
DNA: TGTGCCAGCAGCCCGACTAGCGGGAGAACGACCGGGGAGCTGTTTTTT
CDR3: CASSPTSGRTTGELFF

length: 16
V: TRBV11-2
size: NA
D: NA
J: TRBJ1-1
DNA: TGTGCCAGCAGCGGCAAGTGGGGCAGGGGCGGCACTGAAGCTTTCTTT
CDR3: CASSGKWGRGGTEAFF

length: 13
V: TRBV27
size: NA
D: NA
J: TRBJ1-2
DNA: TGTGCCAGCAGCGGGACTCTCAACTATGGCTACACCTTC
CDR3: CASSGTLNYGYTF

length: 17
V: TRBV24-1
size: NA
D: NA
J: TRBJ2-2
DNA: TGTGCCACCAGTGATTTATCGGGACAAACGAACACCGGGGAGCTGTTTTTT
CDR3: CATSDLSGQTNTGELFF

length: 16
V: TRBV7-2
size: once
D: TRBD1
J: TRBJ1-3
DNA: TGTGCCAGCAGCTTACGGACAGGAGCCTCTGGAAACACCATATATTTT
CDR3: CASSLRTGASGNTIYF

length: 15
V: TRBV5-4
size: NA
D: NA
J: TRBJ2-3
DNA: TGTGCCAGCAGCTCGTTCGCGGTTAGCACAGATACGCAGTATTTT
CDR3: CASSSFAVSTDTQYF

length: 19
V: TRBV7-6
size: NA
D: NA
J: TRBJ1-4
DNA: TGTGCCAGCAGCTTAGCGGGGGCAGCCGCTCATGCAACTAATGAAAAACTGTTTTTT
CDR3: CASSLAGAAAHATNEKLFF

length: 15
V: TRBV7-2
size: NA
D: NA
J: TRBJ1-6
DNA: TGTGCCAGCAGCTTAGCCCAGGTTTTTTATTCACCCCTCCACTTT
CDR3: CASSLAQVFYSPLHF

length: 18
V: TRBV9
size: NA
D: TRBD1
J: TRBJ2-5
DNA: TGTGCCAGCAGCGTAGGAAACTTGGGACAGGGAGGACGAGAGACCCAGTACTTC
CDR3: CASSVGNLGQGGRETQYF

length: 14
V: TRBV28
size: NA
D: NA
J: TRBJ2-7
DNA: TGTGCCAGCAGTTTAGTTGACAGGTCCTACGAGCAGTACTTC
CDR3: CASSLVDRSYEQYF

length: 14
V: TRBV7-9
size: NA
D: TRBD2
J: TRBJ2-1
DNA: TGTGCCAGCAGCCTGACTAGCGGGAAGAATGAGCAGTTCTTC
CDR3: CASSLTSGKNEQFF

length: 14
V: TRBV7-2
size: NA
D: TRBD1
J: TRBJ1-5
DNA: TGTGCCAGCAGCTGGACGACAGGGAATCAGCCCCAGCATTTT
CDR3: CASSWTTGNQPQHF

length: 16
V: TRBV18
size: once
D: NA
J: TRBJ1-3
DNA: TGTGCCAGCTCACCAAAGACGGGGAACTCTGGAAACACCATATATTTT
CDR3: CASSPKTGNSGNTIYF

length: 13
V: TRBV12-3/TRBV12-4
size: NA
D: NA
J: TRBJ2-1
DNA: TGTGCCAGCAGCAAGACAGGTTACAATGAGCAGTTCTTC
CDR3: CASSKTGYNEQFF

length: 16
V: TRBV28
size: NA
D: NA
J: TRBJ2-5
DNA: TGTGCCAGCACCGAGACTAGTGGGGTCTATCAAGAGACCCAGTACTTC
CDR3: CASTETSGVYQETQYF

length: 11
V: TRBV2
size: NA
D: NA
J: TRBJ2-5
DNA: TGTGCCAGCAGTTCTGAAGAGACCCAGTACTTC
CDR3: CASSSEETQYF

length: 17
V: TRBV15
size: NA
D: TRBD2
J: TRBJ2-1
DNA: TGTGCCACCAGCAGAGGGGAACTAGCGGGAGCGGGGGGTGAGCAGTTCTTC
CDR3: CATSRGELAGAGGEQFF

length: 13
V: TRBV19
size: NA
D: NA
J: TRBJ1-5
DNA: TGTGCCAGTAGTAATGTGGGGCAGCAGCCCCAGCATTTT
CDR3: CASSNVGQQPQHF

length: 14
V: TRBV19
size: NA
D: NA
J: TRBJ1-5
DNA: TGTGCCAGTACTGCCACAGGGAGCAGTGCGCCCCAGCATTTT
CDR3: CASTATGSSAPQHF

length: 18
V: TRBV4-2
size: once
D: NA
J: TRBJ2-6
DNA: TGTGCCAGCAGCCAGGGACAAGCCTTCGCCTCTGGGGCCAACGTCCTGACTTTC
CDR3: CASSQGQAFASGANVLTF

length: 13
V: TRBV5-4
size: NA
D: NA
J: TRBJ1-1
DNA: TGTGCCAGCAGCTTGGGTCGGAACACTGAAGCTTTCTTT
CDR3: CASSLGRNTEAFF

length: 15
V: TRBV11-2
size: NA
D: TRBD2
J: TRBJ2-5
DNA: TGTGCCAGCAGCCTAGCGGGAGCCCTACCGAAGACCCAGTACTTC
CDR3: CASSLAGALPKTQYF

length: 14
V: TRBV19
size: NA
D: TRBD2
J: TRBJ2-3
DNA: TGTGCCAGTAGTACTAGCGGGGGGGCAGATACGCAGTATTTT
CDR3: CASSTSGGADTQYF

length: 15
V: TRBV9
size: NA
D: NA
J: TRBJ2-5
DNA: TGTGCCAGCAGCGTAGAGGGGGGGACGAAAGAGACCCAGTACTTC
CDR3: CASSVEGGTKETQYF

length: 15
V: TRBV9
size: NA
D: NA
J: TRBJ1-6
DNA: TGTGCCAGCAGCGTATCCGGGTGGGATAATTCACCCCTCCACTTT
CDR3: CASSVSGWDNSPLHF

length: 15
V: TRBV28
size: NA
D: TRBD1
J: TRBJ1-5
DNA: TGTGCCAGCAGTCCTGGGACAGGGGTAGGTCAGCCCCAGCATTTT
CDR3: CASSPGTGVGQPQHF

length: 15
V: TRBV20-1
size: NA
D: TRBD2
J: TRBJ2-2
DNA: TGCAGTGCTAGTGGCCTAGCGGGGGATATCGGGGAGCTGTTTTTT
CDR3: CSASGLAGDIGELFF

length: 14
V: TRBV7-2
size: NA
D: TRBD1
J: TRBJ1-2
DNA: TGTGCCAGCAGCCCCCGGACAGGGAACTATGGCTACACCTTC
CDR3: CASSPRTGNYGYTF

length: 15
V: TRBV6-5
size: NA
D: NA
J: TRBJ1-3
DNA: TGTGCCAGCAGGGTGCGGGGGGCCTCTGGAAACACCATATATTTT
CDR3: CASRVRGASGNTIYF

length: 15
V: TRBV28
size: NA
D: NA
J: TRBJ1-1
DNA: TGTGCCAGCAGTTTGCCCGGGACACTGAACACTGAAGCTTTCTTT
CDR3: CASSLPGTLNTEAFF

length: 16
V: TRBV18
size: once
D: NA
J: TRBJ1-4
DNA: TGTGCCAGCTCACCACCGGAGACAGCGCGGGAGGAAAAACTGTTTTTT
CDR3: CASSPPETAREEKLFF

length: 12
V: TRBV6-6
size: NA
D: NA
J: TRBJ1-1
DNA: TGTGCCAGCAGTTACCAGAACACTGAAGCTTTCTTT
CDR3: CASSYQNTEAFF

length: 14
V: TRBV6-5
size: NA
D: NA
J: TRBJ2-3
DNA: TGTGCCAGCATCAGGTTGGTGAGCACAGATACGCAGTATTTT
CDR3: CASIRLVSTDTQYF

length: 14
V: TRBV19
size: NA
D: TRBD1
J: TRBJ2-3
DNA: TGTGCCAGTAGGAAACAGGGGACAAAATATACGCAGTATTTT
CDR3: CASRKQGTKYTQYF

length: 15
V: TRBV7-9
size: once
D: NA
J: TRBJ1-1
DNA: TGTGCCAGCAGCTTAGCGCTTGACAAGAACACTGAAGCTTTCTTT
CDR3: CASSLALDKNTEAFF

length: 15
V: TRBV10-3
size: few
D: TRBD1
J: TRBJ1-2
DNA: TGTGCCATCAGTGGGGGACAGGGGACCTCCTATGGCTACACCTTC
CDR3: CAISGGQGTSYGYTF

length: 15
V: TRBV2
size: NA
D: TRBD2
J: TRBJ2-1
DNA: TGTGCCAGCAGTGAGTGGTCTAGCGGGATCGATGAGCAGTTCTTC
CDR3: CASSEWSSGIDEQFF

length: 14
V: TRBV28
size: NA
D: TRBD1
J: TRBJ2-7
DNA: TGTGCCAGCAGTTTATCGGGACAGGGGGGCGAGCAGTACTTC
CDR3: CASSLSGQGGEQYF

length: 16
V: TRBV10-3
size: NA
D: NA
J: TRBJ2-2
DNA: TGTGCCATCAAAGGGAGGCGGGACTTCGTATCCGGGGAGCTGTTTTTT
CDR3: CAIKGRRDFVSGELFF

length: 11
V: TRBV24-1
size: NA
D: NA
J: TRBJ1-1
DNA: TGTGCCGTGACCAGGGGCACTGAAGCTTTCTTT
CDR3: CAVTRGTEAFF

length: 13
V: TRBV28
size: NA
D: TRBD2
J: TRBJ2-5
DNA: TGTGCCAGCAGGGTAGCGGGAAGGGAGACCCAGTACTTC
CDR3: CASRVAGRETQYF

length: 15
V: TRBV7-3
size: NA
D: NA
J: TRBJ2-5
DNA: TGTGCCAGCAGCTTAACGGGGACGGAGGGGGAGACCCAGTACTTC
CDR3: CASSLTGTEGETQYF

length: 13
V: TRBV7-6
size: NA
D: NA
J: TRBJ1-2
DNA: TGTGCCAGCAGCTCGGGACTGTCCTATGGCTACACCTTC
CDR3: CASSSGLSYGYTF

length: 15
V: TRBV9
size: NA
D: NA
J: TRBJ1-1
DNA: TGTGCCAGCAGCGTAGTGGGGCAGTGGAACACTGAAGCTTTCTTT
CDR3: CASSVVGQWNTEAFF

length: 17
V: TRBV19
size: NA
D: TRBD2
J: TRBJ2-1
DNA: TGTGCCAGTAGTATCTGGGGACTAGCGGGACCTTACAATGAGCAGTTCTTC
CDR3: CASSIWGLAGPYNEQFF

length: 13
V: TRBV4-2
size: NA
D: TRBD1
J: TRBJ1-4
DNA: TGTGCCAGCAGCCGAGAACTGTGGGACAGTAAATTTTTT
CDR3: CASSRELWDSKFF